A selection of T cell receptor beta chains follows, all from one sample in a study of early T cells in non-severe SARS-CoV-2 infection. Via MiXCR, TCRdb re-called the 5' RACE reads, giving one row per CDR3 protein. The data show around 83,000 distinct CDR3 sequences, around 9.3% seen once. The sequenced sample was whole blood, obtained at baseline. The receptors stem from an adult who was a healthcare worker with PCR-confirmed SARS-CoV-2 infection or an uninfected control (not recorded which). Each CDR3 is given with its conserved first and last residue. A D gene is named only where the DNA matches it firmly. Expanded clones get a size class; other rows say once, few or many, or leave the size out.

D	V	size	J	CDR3	DNA
TRBD2	TRBV2	many	TRBJ2-2	CASSEVAGYTGELFF	TGTGCCAGCAGTGAAGTAGCGGGATACACCGGGGAGCTGTTTTTT
NA	TRBV3-1	NA	TRBJ2-2	CASSQEVRPRELFF	TGTGCCAGCAGCCAAGAAGTCAGGCCCCGGGAGCTGTTTTTT
TRBD2	TRBV7-8	few	TRBJ2-3	CASSVPSGSSTDTQYF	TGTGCCAGCAGCGTTCCTAGCGGGAGTAGCACAGATACGCAGTATTTT
TRBD1	TRBV27	NA	TRBJ2-7	CASSLTPGQAYEQYF	TGTGCCAGCAGTTTAACGCCGGGACAGGCCTACGAGCAGTACTTC
TRBD1	TRBV28	few	TRBJ2-3	CASSLGTGINTDTQYF	TGTGCCAGCAGTTTAGGGACAGGTATTAACACAGATACGCAGTATTTT
TRBD1	TRBV10-3	few	TRBJ2-4	CAISTGVDAKNIQYF	TGTGCCATCTCAACAGGGGTGGACGCCAAAAACATTCAGTACTTC
NA	TRBV20-1	few	TRBJ2-7	CSAMTRAYEQYF	TGCAGTGCTATGACTAGGGCCTACGAGCAGTACTTC
NA	TRBV10-3	NA	TRBJ2-1	CAITRLQDNEQFF	TGTGCCATCACTCGGCTGCAGGACAATGAGCAGTTCTTC
NA	TRBV12-3/TRBV12-4	few	TRBJ2-3	CASSRQSFTQYF	TGTGCCAGCAGTCGACAGTCGTTCACGCAGTATTTT
NA	TRBV2	few	TRBJ2-2	CASSPRTSGTGELFF	TGTGCCAGCAGCCCACGGACCTCCGGAACCGGGGAGCTGTTTTTT
NA	TRBV5-1	NA	TRBJ1-1	CASSPSGGTEAFF	TGCGCCAGCAGCCCCTCCGGGGGGACTGAAGCTTTCTTT
NA	TRBV27	many	TRBJ1-3	CASSLYGGSGNTIYF	TGTGCCAGCAGTTTATACGGGGGTTCGGGAAACACCATATATTTT
NA	TRBV20-1	few	TRBJ2-1	CSARRGLQGNEQFF	TGCAGTGCTAGAAGGGGCTTACAAGGCAATGAGCAGTTCTTC
TRBD1	TRBV12-3/TRBV12-4	NA	TRBJ2-7	CASSGQGGAVQYF	TGTGCCAGTTCCGGACAGGGGGGAGCCGTCCAGTACTTC
NA	TRBV12-3/TRBV12-4	NA	TRBJ1-1	CASSGSPPLEAFF	TGTGCCAGCAGTGGCAGCCCGCCGCTTGAAGCTTTCTTT
NA	TRBV27	NA	TRBJ1-2	CASSLGPRYGYTF	TGTGCCAGCAGTTTAGGGCCACGGTATGGCTACACCTTC
NA	TRBV7-6	few	TRBJ2-7	CASSLVQGTRYEQYF	TGTGCCAGCAGCTTAGTACAGGGGACTCGGTACGAGCAGTACTTC
NA	TRBV4-1	many	TRBJ1-6	CASSQGGAAKNSPLHF	TGCGCCAGCAGCCAAGGCGGGGCAGCGAAGAATTCACCCCTCCACTTT
NA	TRBV25-1	NA	TRBJ2-1	CASSMGLEQFF	TGTGCCAGCAGTATGGGGCTTGAGCAGTTCTTC
TRBD1	TRBV20-1	NA	TRBJ2-7	CSARDMTGAYEQYF	TGCAGTGCTAGAGACATGACAGGGGCCTACGAGCAGTACTTC
TRBD2	TRBV7-2	many	TRBJ2-1	CASRNSGTDGEQFF	TGTGCCAGCAGGAATAGCGGGACCGACGGTGAGCAGTTCTTC
NA	TRBV5-1	many	TRBJ2-3	CASSRGDTQYF	TGCGCCAGCAGCCGGGGAGATACGCAGTATTTT
NA	TRBV6-6	few	TRBJ1-5	CASSYGGPNQPQHF	TGTGCCAGCAGTTACGGGGGACCCAATCAGCCCCAGCATTTT
NA	TRBV11-1	NA	TRBJ2-5	CASSFIGGEKETQYF	TGTGCCAGCAGCTTTATTGGGGGAGAGAAAGAGACCCAGTACTTC
NA	TRBV12-3/TRBV12-4	NA	TRBJ1-5	CASSMDGSNQPQHF	TGTGCCAGCAGTATGGACGGTAGCAATCAGCCCCAGCATTTT
NA	TRBV7-3	NA	TRBJ2-2	CASSSVFAGELFF	TGTGCCAGCAGCTCTGTTTTCGCCGGGGAGCTGTTTTTT
NA	TRBV7-2	few	TRBJ1-5	CASSLYLSNQPQHF	TGTGCCAGCAGCTTATACCTTAGCAATCAGCCCCAGCATTTT